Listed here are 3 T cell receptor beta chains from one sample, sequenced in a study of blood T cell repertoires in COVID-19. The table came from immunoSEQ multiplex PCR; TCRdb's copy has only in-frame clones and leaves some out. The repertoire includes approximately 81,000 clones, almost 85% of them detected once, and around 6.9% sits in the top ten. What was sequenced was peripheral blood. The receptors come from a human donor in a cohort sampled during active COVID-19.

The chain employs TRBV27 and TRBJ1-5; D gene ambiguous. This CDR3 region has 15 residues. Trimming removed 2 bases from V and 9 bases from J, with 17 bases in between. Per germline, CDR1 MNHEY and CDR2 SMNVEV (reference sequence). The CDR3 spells CASSLRNSALGPQHF. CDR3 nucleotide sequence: TGTGCCAGCAGTTTAAGGAACAGTGCTCTGGGGCCCCAGCATTTT.

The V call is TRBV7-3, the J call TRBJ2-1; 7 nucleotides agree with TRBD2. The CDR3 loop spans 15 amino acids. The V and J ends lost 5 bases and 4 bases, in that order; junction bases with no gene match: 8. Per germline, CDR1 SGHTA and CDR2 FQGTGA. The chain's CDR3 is CASSRSPAGYNEQFF. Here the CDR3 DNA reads TGTGCCAGCAGCCGCTCTCCAGCGGGGTACAATGAGCAGTTCTTC.

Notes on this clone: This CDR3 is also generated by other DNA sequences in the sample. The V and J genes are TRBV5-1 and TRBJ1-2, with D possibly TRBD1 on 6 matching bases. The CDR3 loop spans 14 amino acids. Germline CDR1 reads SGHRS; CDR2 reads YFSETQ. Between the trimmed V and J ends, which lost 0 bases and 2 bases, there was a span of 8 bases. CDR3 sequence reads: CASSLGQGNYGYTF. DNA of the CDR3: TGCGCCAGCAGCTTGGGGCAGGGGAACTATGGCTACACCTTC.